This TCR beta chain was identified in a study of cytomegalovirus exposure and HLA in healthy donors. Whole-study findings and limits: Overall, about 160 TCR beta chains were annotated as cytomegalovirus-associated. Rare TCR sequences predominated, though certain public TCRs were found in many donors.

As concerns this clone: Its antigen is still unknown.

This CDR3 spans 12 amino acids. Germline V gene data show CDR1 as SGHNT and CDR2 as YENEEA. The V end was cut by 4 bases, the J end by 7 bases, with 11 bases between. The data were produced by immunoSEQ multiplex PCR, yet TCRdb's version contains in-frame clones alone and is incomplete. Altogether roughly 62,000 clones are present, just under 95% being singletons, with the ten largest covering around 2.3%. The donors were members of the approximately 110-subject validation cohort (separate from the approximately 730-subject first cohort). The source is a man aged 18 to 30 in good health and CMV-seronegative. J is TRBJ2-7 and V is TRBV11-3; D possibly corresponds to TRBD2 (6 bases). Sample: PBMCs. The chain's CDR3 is CASSSGLSEQYF. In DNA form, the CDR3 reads TGTGCCAGCAGCTCGGGACTGTCGGAGCAGTACTTC.